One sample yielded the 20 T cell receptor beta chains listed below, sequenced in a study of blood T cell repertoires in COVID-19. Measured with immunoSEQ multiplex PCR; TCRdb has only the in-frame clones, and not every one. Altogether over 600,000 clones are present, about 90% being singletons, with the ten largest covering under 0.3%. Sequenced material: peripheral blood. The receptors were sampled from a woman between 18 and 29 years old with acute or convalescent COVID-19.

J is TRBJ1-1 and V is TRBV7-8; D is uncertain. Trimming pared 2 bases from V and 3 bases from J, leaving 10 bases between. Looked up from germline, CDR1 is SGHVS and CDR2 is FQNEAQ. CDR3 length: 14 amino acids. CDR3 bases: TGTGCCAGCAGCTTAATGAGGTGGGACACTGAAGCTTTCTTT. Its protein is CASSLMRWDTEAFF.

The chain's CDR3 is CASSPAGQGLYEQYF. In DNA, the CDR3 is TGCGCCAGCAGCCCCGCGGGACAGGGGCTCTACGAGCAGTACTTC. The gene calls are TRBV5-1 and TRBJ2-7, with TRBD1 matching over 10 bases. Germline V gives CDR1 SGHRS, CDR2 YFSETQ. The CDR3 sequence is 15 residues long. The V gene end was trimmed by 4 bases and the J gene end by 3 bases; junction bases not matched to a gene: 7.

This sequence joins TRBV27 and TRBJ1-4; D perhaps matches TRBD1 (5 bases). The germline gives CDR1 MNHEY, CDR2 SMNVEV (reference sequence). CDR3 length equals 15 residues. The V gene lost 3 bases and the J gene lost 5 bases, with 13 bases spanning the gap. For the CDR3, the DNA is TGTGCCAGCAGTTTCCGGACGGGACTAAATGAAAAACTGTTTTTT. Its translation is CASSFRTGLNEKLFF.

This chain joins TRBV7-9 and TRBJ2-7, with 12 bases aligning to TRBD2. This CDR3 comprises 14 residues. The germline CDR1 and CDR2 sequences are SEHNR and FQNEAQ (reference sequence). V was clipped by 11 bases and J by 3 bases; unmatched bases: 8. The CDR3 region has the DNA TGTGCCCTCCTCCGGACTAGCGGGGACTACGAGCAGTACTTC. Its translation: CALLRTSGDYEQYF.

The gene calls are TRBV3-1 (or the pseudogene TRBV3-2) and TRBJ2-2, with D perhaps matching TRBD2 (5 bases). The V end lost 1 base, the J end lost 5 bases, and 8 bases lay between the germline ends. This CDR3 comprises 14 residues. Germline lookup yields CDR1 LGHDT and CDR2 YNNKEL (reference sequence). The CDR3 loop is CASSQGLPTGELFF. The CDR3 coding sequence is TGTGCCAGCAGCCAAGGACTACCGACCGGGGAGCTGTTTTTT.

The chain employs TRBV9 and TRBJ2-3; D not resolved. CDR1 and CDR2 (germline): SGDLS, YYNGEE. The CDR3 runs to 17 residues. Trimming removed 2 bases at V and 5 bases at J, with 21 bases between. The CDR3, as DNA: TGTGCCAGCAGCGTTGCCCTAGGCCCCACCCGCGAAGATACGCAGTATTTT. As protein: CASSVALGPTREDTQYF.

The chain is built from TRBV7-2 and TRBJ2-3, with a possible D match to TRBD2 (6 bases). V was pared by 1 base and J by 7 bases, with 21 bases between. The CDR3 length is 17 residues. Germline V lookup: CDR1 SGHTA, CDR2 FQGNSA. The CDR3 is CASSLDTSPLVGYTQYF. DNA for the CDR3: TGTGCCAGCAGCTTAGACACTAGCCCCCTAGTGGGTTATACGCAGTATTTT.

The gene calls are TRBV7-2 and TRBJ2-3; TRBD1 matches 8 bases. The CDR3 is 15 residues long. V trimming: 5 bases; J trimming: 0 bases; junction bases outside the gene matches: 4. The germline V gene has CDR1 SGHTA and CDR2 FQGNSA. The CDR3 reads CASSPGQGSTDTQYF. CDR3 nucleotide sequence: TGTGCCAGCAGCCCCGGACAGGGCAGCACAGATACGCAGTATTTT.

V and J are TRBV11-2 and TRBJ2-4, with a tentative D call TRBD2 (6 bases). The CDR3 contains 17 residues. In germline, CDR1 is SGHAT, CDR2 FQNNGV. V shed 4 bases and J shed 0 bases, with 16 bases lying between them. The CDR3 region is CASSSTPTGVAKNIQYF. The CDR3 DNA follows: TGTGCCAGCAGCTCCACCCCAACGGGGGTAGCCAAAAACATTCAGTACTTC.

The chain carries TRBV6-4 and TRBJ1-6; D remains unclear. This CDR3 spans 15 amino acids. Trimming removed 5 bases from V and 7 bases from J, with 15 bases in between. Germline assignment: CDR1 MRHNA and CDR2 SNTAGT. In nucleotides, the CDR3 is TGTGCCAGCAGTAATGTGGGCGGAGGGAATTCACCCCTCCACTTT. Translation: CASSNVGGGNSPLHF.

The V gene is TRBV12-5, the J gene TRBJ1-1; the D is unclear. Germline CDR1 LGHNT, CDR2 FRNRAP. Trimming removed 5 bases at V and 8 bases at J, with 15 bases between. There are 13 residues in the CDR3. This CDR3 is CASGPTDGLEAFF. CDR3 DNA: TGTGCTAGTGGTCCCACGGACGGACTAGAAGCTTTCTTT.

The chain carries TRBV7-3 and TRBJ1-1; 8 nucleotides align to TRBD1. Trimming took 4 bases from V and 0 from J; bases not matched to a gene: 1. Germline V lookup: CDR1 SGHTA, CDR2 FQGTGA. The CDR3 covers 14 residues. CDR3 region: CASSSTGVNTEAFF. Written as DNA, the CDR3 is TGTGCCAGCAGCTCGACAGGGGTGAACACTGAAGCTTTCTTT.

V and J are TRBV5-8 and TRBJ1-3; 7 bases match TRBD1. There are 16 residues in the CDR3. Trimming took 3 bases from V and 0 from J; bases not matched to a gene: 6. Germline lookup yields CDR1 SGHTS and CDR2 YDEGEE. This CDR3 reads CASSWYRGPSGNTIYF. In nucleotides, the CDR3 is TGTGCCAGCAGCTGGTACAGGGGACCCTCTGGAAACACCATATATTTT.

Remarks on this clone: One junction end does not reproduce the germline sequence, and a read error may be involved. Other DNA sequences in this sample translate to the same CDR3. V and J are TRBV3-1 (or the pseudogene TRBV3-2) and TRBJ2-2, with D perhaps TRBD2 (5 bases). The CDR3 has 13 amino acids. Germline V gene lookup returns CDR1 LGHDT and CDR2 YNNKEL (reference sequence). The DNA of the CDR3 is TGTGCCAGCAGGAGAGGGAGCACCGGGGAACTGTTTTTT. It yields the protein CASRRGSTGELFF.

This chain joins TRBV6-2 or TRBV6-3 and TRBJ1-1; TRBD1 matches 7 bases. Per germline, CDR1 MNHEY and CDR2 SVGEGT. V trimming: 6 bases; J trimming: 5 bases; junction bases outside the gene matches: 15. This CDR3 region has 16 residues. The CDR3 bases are TGTGCCAGCAGCCCGGACAGGTTAGGTTCATGGACTGAAGCTTTCTTT. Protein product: CASSPDRLGSWTEAFF.

CDR3 region: CASSLAHHPDRDRRNTIYF. The CDR3, as DNA: TGTGCCAGCAGCTTAGCCCATCACCCGGACAGGGATCGTCGAAACACCATATATTTT. This sequence joins TRBV7-2 and TRBJ1-3, with 8 bases matching TRBD1. Germline CDR1 reads SGHTA; CDR2 reads FQGNSA. The CDR3 is 19 residues long. The J segment lost 5 bases and the V segment lost 0 bases, leaving 15 bases of the junction unmatched.

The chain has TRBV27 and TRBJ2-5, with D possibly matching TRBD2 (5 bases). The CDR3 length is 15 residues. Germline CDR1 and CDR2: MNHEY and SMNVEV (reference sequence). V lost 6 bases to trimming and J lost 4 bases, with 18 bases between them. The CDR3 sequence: CASSASTGFGETQYF. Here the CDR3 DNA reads TGTGCCAGCAGCGCTTCGACGGGGTTCGGAGAGACCCAGTACTTC.

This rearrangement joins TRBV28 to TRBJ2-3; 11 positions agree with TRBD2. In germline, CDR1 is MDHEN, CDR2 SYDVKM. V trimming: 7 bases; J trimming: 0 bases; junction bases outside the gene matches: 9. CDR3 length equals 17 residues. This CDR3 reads CASNPLAGGTSTDTQYF. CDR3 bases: TGTGCCAGCAATCCTCTAGCGGGAGGAACTAGCACAGATACGCAGTATTTT.

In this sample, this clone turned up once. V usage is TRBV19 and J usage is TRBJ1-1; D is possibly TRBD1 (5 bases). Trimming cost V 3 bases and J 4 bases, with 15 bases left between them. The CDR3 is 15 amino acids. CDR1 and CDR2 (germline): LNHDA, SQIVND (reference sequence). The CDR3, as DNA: TGTGCCAGTAGTATGGGGGGTGATGAGCGCACTGAAGCTTTCTTT. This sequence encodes CASSMGGDERTEAFF.

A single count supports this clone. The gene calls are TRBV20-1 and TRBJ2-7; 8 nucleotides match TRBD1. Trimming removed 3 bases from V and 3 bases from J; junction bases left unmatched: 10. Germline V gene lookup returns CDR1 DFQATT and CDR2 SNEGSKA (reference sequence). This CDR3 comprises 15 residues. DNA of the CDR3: TGCAGTGCTAGTCGAATAGGGACAGGCCTCTACGAGCAGTACTTC. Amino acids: CSASRIGTGLYEQYF.